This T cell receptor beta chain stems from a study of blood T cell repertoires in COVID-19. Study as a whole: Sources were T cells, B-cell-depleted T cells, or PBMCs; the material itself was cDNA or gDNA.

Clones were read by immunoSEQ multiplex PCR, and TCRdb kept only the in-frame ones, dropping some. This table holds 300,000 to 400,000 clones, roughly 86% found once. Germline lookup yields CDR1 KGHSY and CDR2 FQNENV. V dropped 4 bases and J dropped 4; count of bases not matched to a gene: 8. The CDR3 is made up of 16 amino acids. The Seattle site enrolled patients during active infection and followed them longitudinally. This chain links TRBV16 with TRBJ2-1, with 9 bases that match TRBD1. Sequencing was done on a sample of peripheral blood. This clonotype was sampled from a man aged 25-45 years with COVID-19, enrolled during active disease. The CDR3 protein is CASSLSRTGVYNEQFF. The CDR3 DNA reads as TGTGCCAGCAGCCTGAGTCGGACAGGGGTTTACAATGAGCAGTTCTTC.